What follows is one TCR beta chain and its context. Its matching antigen is unknown. The V gene's germline CDR1 is SGHVS and CDR2 FQNEAQ. The V and J ends lost 5 bases and 3 bases respectively, with 16 bases between them. The CDR3 covers 15 residues. Assay: immunoSEQ multiplex PCR; the TCRdb copy retains only in-frame clones and omits some. Of some 80,000 clones listed, about four fifths are singletons. These data originate in a study of T cells in localized non-small cell lung cancer. Notes on the study in general: Highest T cell clonality was seen in uninvolved adjacent lung, surpassing that measured in tumor.

This sequence was found in a man aged 35 to 70 with stage I lung adenocarcinoma. The rearrangement uses TRBV7-8 and TRBJ1-1, with a tentative D call TRBD1 (6 bases). The material sequenced was peripheral blood, taken before any cancer treatment. CDR3 loop: CASSHRDSEDTEAFF. CDR3 DNA sequence: TGTGCCAGCAGCCACAGGGATTCTGAAGACACTGAAGCTTTCTTT.